These 20 T cell receptor beta chains were all obtained from the same sample, sequenced in a study of shared clonotypes between healthy human individuals. TCRdb's copy holds only in-frame clones and misses some; the assay was immunoSEQ multiplex PCR. The profile covers some 1,100,000 clones, with 78% appearing a single time and 0.52% taken by the ten largest. The specimen sequenced was memory CD4+ T cells from PBMCs. Stated subset: CD45RA-negative fraction. Receptor source: a man in his late teens or twenties in good health. Some clones in this sample may be carry-over from other donors' samples.

V gene TRBV2 combines with J gene TRBJ1-5; D remains ambiguous. This CDR3 region has 14 residues. Per the germline V gene, CDR1 is SNHLY and CDR2 is FYNNEI. The germline V and J ends were trimmed by 5 bases and 9 bases, with 17 bases remaining between them. For the CDR3, the DNA is TGTGCCAGCAGTTCCCGAGGTCGGATGCTGCCCCAGCATTTT. Its translation is CASSSRGRMLPQHF.

The table lists this clone with a count of one. The chain carries TRBV28 and TRBJ2-3, with 8 bases lining up with TRBD2. V trimming: 7 bases; J trimming: 6 bases; junction bases outside the gene matches: 6. This CDR3 has 13 amino acids. CDR1 is MDHEN and CDR2 is SYDVKM in the germline V gene. The CDR3 is CASTRPGGDTQYF. CDR3 DNA: TGTGCCAGCACTCGCCCGGGAGGGGATACGCAGTATTTT.

This chain joins TRBV5-1 and TRBJ1-1; D gene ambiguous. CDR1 SGHRS and CDR2 YFSETQ come from the germline V gene. V was shortened by 0 bases and J by 3 bases, with 9 bases between the two germline ends. This CDR3 spans 14 amino acids. The CDR3 DNA sequence: TGCGCCAGCAGCTTGGCCGAGGGATACACTGAAGCTTTCTTT. This codes for CASSLAEGYTEAFF.

V usage is TRBV6-5 and J usage is TRBJ2-2; unclear D gene. The V end was cut by 10 bases, the J end by 5 bases, with 5 bases between. The CDR3 spans 10 residues. Looked up from germline, CDR1 is MNHEY and CDR2 is SVGAGI. CDR3 protein: CATSTGELFF. As DNA, the CDR3 is TGTGCCACCTCGACCGGGGAGCTGTTTTTT.

The chain combines TRBV9 with TRBJ2-1; tentatively, D is TRBD1 (5 bases). From germline, CDR1 is SGDLS and CDR2 YYNGEE. The CDR3 runs 16 residues. Trimming pared 0 bases from V and 7 bases from J, leaving 17 bases between. In DNA form, the CDR3 reads TGTGCCAGCAGCGTAGAGTCGCAGGGTTCGTGGAATGAGCAGTTCTTC. Protein product: CASSVESQGSWNEQFF.

The chain joins TRBV28 to TRBJ2-3, with 8 bases lining up with TRBD2. This CDR3 has 14 residues. Losses at the gene ends were 6 bases for V and 6 bases for J; bases not matched to a gene: 8. The germline gives CDR1 MDHEN, CDR2 SYDVKM. Here the CDR3 reads CASRRAGGSDTQYF. The CDR3 nucleotides are TGTGCCAGCAGAAGGGCGGGAGGTAGCGATACGCAGTATTTT.

The chain carries TRBV25-1 and TRBJ1-4; the D is unclear. Germline CDR1 MGHDK, CDR2 SYGVNS. V was pared by 3 bases and J by 3 bases, with 8 bases between. The CDR3 loop spans 14 amino acids. The CDR3: CASSDPGANEKLFF. DNA for the CDR3: TGTGCCAGCAGTGACCCTGGGGCTAATGAAAAACTGTTTTTT. Full variable domain (outside the CDR3, taken from reference TRBV25-1 and TRBJ1-4): EADIYQTPRYLVIGTGKKITLECSQTMGHDKMYWYQQDPGMELHLIHYSYGVNSTEKGDLSSESTVSRIRTEHFPLTLESARPSHTSQYLCASSDPGANEKLFFGSGTQLSVL.

As concerns this clone: Germline is not matched at one junction end, which may reflect a read error. This chain connects TRBV28 to TRBJ2-5, with no clear D. Germline V lookup: CDR1 MDHEN, CDR2 SYDVKM. The CDR3 spans 11 residues. CDR3 residues: CASSFRKTRDF. Written as DNA, the CDR3 is TGTGCCAGCAGTTTTCGAAAAACCCGGGACTTC.

V is TRBV5-1 and J is TRBJ2-6, with 9 bases matching TRBD2. The CDR3 contains 18 residues. V lost 6 bases and J lost 0; bases outside the gene matches: 10. Germline V CDR1 and CDR2: SGHRS, YFSETQ. The CDR3 nucleotides are TGCGCCAGCAATGGGGGCCTAGCGGGAAGCTCTGGGGCCAACGTCCTGACTTTC. It yields the protein CASNGGLAGSSGANVLTF.

V usage is TRBV28 and J usage is TRBJ1-1, with D hard to call. Germline lookup yields CDR1 MDHEN and CDR2 SYDVKM. This CDR3 spans 12 amino acids. Trimming took off 8 bases at V and 2 bases at J, with 9 bases between the two ends. The CDR3 sequence is CASRSINTEAFF. As DNA, the CDR3 is TGTGCCAGCCGATCCATAAACACTGAAGCTTTCTTT.

The chain recombines TRBV7-2 with TRBJ2-1, with 12 bases lining up with TRBD2. The trim removed 0 bases at V and 5 bases at J, leaving 8 bases unmatched. This CDR3 spans 18 amino acids. Germline V gene data show CDR1 as SGHTA and CDR2 as FQGNSA. CDR3 sequence: CASSLAASGRAKDNEQFF. The CDR3 coding sequence is TGTGCCAGCAGCTTAGCGGCTAGCGGGAGGGCCAAAGACAATGAGCAGTTCTTC.

This clone was seen once. The chain carries TRBV5-8 and TRBJ1-1, with 7 bases that match TRBD1. CDR1 SGHTS and CDR2 YDEGEE come from the germline V gene. The CDR3 is made up of 13 amino acids. Trimming removed 3 bases from V and 4 bases from J; junction bases left unmatched: 3. The CDR3 nucleotides read TGTGCCAGCAGCTATGGGACAGCCACTGAAGCTTTCTTT. Translating gives CASSYGTATEAFF. Full variable domain (outside the CDR3, taken from reference TRBV5-8 and TRBJ1-1): EAGVTQSPTHLIKTRGQQATLRCSPISGHTSVYWYQQALGLGLQFLLWYDEGEERNRGNFPPRFSGRQFPNYSSELNVNALELEDSALYLCASSYGTATEAFFGQGTRLTVV.

This clone was counted once. This sequence joins TRBV6-5 and TRBJ2-2; TRBD2 aligns across 14 bases. Germline V CDR1 and CDR2: MNHEY, SVGAGI. The CDR3 extends over 15 amino acids. Trimming at V came to 10 bases and at J to 6 bases, leaving 7 bases not matched to a gene. CDR3 DNA sequence: TGTGCCACCACGGGACTAGCGGGAGCCGCCGGGGAGCTGTTTTTT. Protein sequence: CATTGLAGAAGELFF.

This sequence joins TRBV14 and TRBJ2-5, with D unresolved. The V end was cut by 1 base, the J end by 2 bases, with 5 bases between. The V gene's germline CDR1 is SGHDN and CDR2 FVKESK. The CDR3 totals 13 residues. The CDR3 reads CASSQGRQETQYF. The DNA for the CDR3 is TGTGCCAGCAGCCAAGGGCGGCAAGAGACCCAGTACTTC.

This clone was seen more than once but under ten times. This sequence joins TRBV6-1 and TRBJ2-7; TRBD1 or TRBD2 may be the D gene (5 bases each). The V end lost 5 bases, the J end lost 3 bases, and 17 bases lay between the germline ends. CDR1 MNHNS and CDR2 SASEGT come from the germline V gene. This CDR3 has 15 amino acids. The CDR3 nucleotides are TGTGCCAGCAGTAAAGGGACCCCGGACCTCTACGAGCAGTACTTC. It yields the protein CASSKGTPDLYEQYF.

J is TRBJ2-1 and V is TRBV2; 8 nucleotides agree with TRBD2. The J segment lost 3 bases and the V segment lost 2 bases, leaving 3 bases of the junction unmatched. The V gene's germline CDR1 is SNHLY and CDR2 FYNNEI. This CDR3 comprises 15 residues. The DNA of the CDR3 is TGTGCCAGCAGTGAATCGGGAGGGCTCTACAATGAGCAGTTCTTC. Protein: CASSESGGLYNEQFF. The full variable domain, completed using reference TRBV2 and TRBJ2-1, is EPEVTQTPSHQVTQMGQEVILRCVPISNHLYFYWYRQILGQKVEFLVSFYNNEISEKSEIFDDQFSVERPDGSNFTLKIRSTKLEDSAMYFCASSESGGLYNEQFFGPGTRLTVL.

This chain joins TRBV5-4 and TRBJ2-1; 12 nucleotides match TRBD1. The CDR3 is 16 amino acids. Germline loops: CDR1 SGHNT, CDR2 YYREEE (reference sequence). Trimming at V came to 4 bases and at J to 7 bases, leaving 9 bases not matched to a gene. The CDR3, as DNA: TGTGCCAGCAGCGGATGGCGGGACAGGGGGCGGAATGAGCAGTTCTTC. Its translation: CASSGWRDRGRNEQFF. The entire variable domain, with the rest obtained from reference TRBV5-4 and TRBJ2-1, is as follows: ETGVTQSPTHLIKTRGQQVTLRCSSQSGHNTVSWYQQALGQGPQFIFQYYREEENGRGNFPPRFSGLQFPNYSSELNVNALELDDSALYLCASSGWRDRGRNEQFFGPGTRLTVL.

This rearrangement joins TRBV30 to TRBJ1-2, with D hard to call. Per germline, CDR1 GTSNPN and CDR2 SVGIG (reference sequence). V was cut by 1 base and J by 2 bases, with 8 bases left in between. CDR3 length equals 13 residues. CDR3 nucleotides: TGTGCCTGGAGTGGGGGTATGAACTATGGCTACACCTTC. It encodes CAWSGGMNYGYTF.

This sequence joins TRBV27 and TRBJ2-7; 12 bases align to TRBD2. With 0 bases clipped from V and 0 bases from J, the junction kept 12 bases outside the gene matches. The CDR3 has 20 residues. Germline V gene sequence: CDR1 MNHEY, CDR2 SMNVEV (reference sequence). Here the CDR3 DNA reads TGTGCCAGCAGTTTATCGAGGCTAGCGGGAGGGCCGAGTAACTCCTACGAGCAGTACTTC. Translating gives CASSLSRLAGGPSNSYEQYF.

This chain links TRBV18 with TRBJ2-7, with 9 bases lining up with TRBD1. There are 15 residues in the CDR3. From germline, CDR1 is KGHSH and CDR2 LQKENI. Germline trimming cut 2 bases from V and 0 bases from J; bases unmatched to any gene: 2. The CDR3 sequence: CASSPRTGASYEQYF. In DNA, the CDR3 is TGTGCCAGCTCACCAAGGACAGGGGCCTCCTACGAGCAGTACTTC.